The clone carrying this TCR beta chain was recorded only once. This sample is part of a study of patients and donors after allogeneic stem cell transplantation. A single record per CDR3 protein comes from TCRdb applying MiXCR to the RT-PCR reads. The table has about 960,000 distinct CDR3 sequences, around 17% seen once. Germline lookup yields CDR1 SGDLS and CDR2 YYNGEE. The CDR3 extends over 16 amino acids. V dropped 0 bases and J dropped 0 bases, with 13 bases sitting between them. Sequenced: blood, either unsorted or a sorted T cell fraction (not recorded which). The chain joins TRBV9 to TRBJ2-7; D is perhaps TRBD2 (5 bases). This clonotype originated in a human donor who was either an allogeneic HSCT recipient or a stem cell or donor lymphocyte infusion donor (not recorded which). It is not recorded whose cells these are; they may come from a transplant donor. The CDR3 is CASSVEGSGFSYEQYF. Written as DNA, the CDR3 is TGTGCCAGCAGCGTAGAAGGGTCGGGGTTCTCCTACGAGCAGTACTTC. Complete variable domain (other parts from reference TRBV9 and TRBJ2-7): DSGVTQTPKHLITATGQRVTLRCSPRSGDLSVYWYQQSLDQGLQFLIQYYNGEERAKGNILERFSAQQFPDLHSELNLSSLELGDSALYFCASSVEGSGFSYEQYFGPGTRLTVT.